Shown below are 29 T cell receptor beta chains from a single sample sequenced in a study of control samples from healthy donors and cancer patients. TCRdb's copy holds only in-frame clones and misses some; the assay was immunoSEQ multiplex PCR. The sample contains roughly 400,000 clones, around 90% of which appear only once. Sequencing was carried out using PBMCs. The receptor set was obtained from a man in his forties with head and neck cancer.

For the CDR3, the DNA is TGCGCCAGCAGCTTGGTAGGGACCCGAGGAGACACTGAAGCTTTCTTT. The encoded protein is CASSLVGTRGDTEAFF. The chain combines TRBV5-1 with TRBJ1-1; the D gene is possibly TRBD1 (5 bases). Germline-derived CDR1 and CDR2 are SGHRS and YFSETQ. The V end was cut by 0 bases, the J end by 3 bases, with 15 bases between. The CDR3 loop spans 16 amino acids.

This clone has a single count. The rearrangement links TRBV6-5 to TRBJ1-4; D is ambiguous. This CDR3 is built from 13 residues. Trimming stripped 6 bases from V and 10 bases from J, with 15 bases between. Per germline, CDR1 MNHEY and CDR2 SVGAGI. CDR3 sequence: CASSGRDLLKLFF. The CDR3 DNA sequence: TGTGCCAGCAGCGGGAGGGATCTTCTAAAACTGTTTTTT.

This CDR3 is CASRDRGRGNQPQHF. The CDR3 bases are TGTGCCAGCAGGGACAGGGGGCGCGGCAATCAGCCCCAGCATTTT. The chain has TRBV28 and TRBJ1-5, with 11 positions matching TRBD1. V dropped 6 bases and J dropped 2; count of bases not matched to a gene: 3. The CDR3 extends over 15 amino acids. Germline V gene sequence: CDR1 MDHEN, CDR2 SYDVKM.

CDR3 sequence: CASSQPRDTQYF. The CDR3 DNA reads TGTGCCAGCAGCCAACCGCGAGATACGCAGTATTTT. The V call is TRBV7-9, the J call TRBJ2-3; D is ambiguous. The germline gives CDR1 SEHNR, CDR2 FQNEAQ (reference sequence). V lost 5 bases and J 5 bases, leaving 8 bases between the germline ends. CDR3 length: 12 amino acids.

The J gene is TRBJ2-7, the V gene TRBV11-2; tentatively, D is TRBD2 (5 bases). The length of the CDR3 is 13 residues. Per the germline V gene, CDR1 is SGHAT and CDR2 is FQNNGV. The V end was cut by 0 bases, the J end by 7 bases, with 10 bases between. The CDR3 loop is CASSLEGPGEQYF. The CDR3 nucleotides read TGTGCCAGCAGCTTAGAGGGTCCGGGGGAGCAGTACTTC.

This clone was counted a single time. The V gene is TRBV11-2, the J gene TRBJ2-7; D uncertain. This CDR3 comprises 14 residues. V lost 1 base and J 6 bases, leaving 13 bases between the germline ends. Germline loops: CDR1 SGHAT, CDR2 FQNNGV. Written as DNA, the CDR3 is TGTGCCAGCAGCTTAGTGTTTACTGGACGCGAGCAGTACTTC. The encoded protein is CASSLVFTGREQYF.

The V and J genes are TRBV4-2 and TRBJ1-2; D uncertain. Between the trimmed V and J ends, which lost 0 bases and 5 bases, there was a span of 22 bases. Germline V gene lookup returns CDR1 LGHNA and CDR2 YNFKEQ. CDR3 length: 18 residues. The DNA for the CDR3 is TGTGCCAGCAGCCAAGATCCCGCGTCCCCCCCAGTTTTTTATGGCTACACCTTC. The encoded protein is CASSQDPASPPVFYGYTF.

This clone has just a few counts. This sequence joins TRBV5-1 and TRBJ2-3; D is perhaps TRBD1 (5 bases). Trimming took off 0 bases at V and 6 bases at J, with 14 bases between the two ends. Germline CDR1 is SGHRS and CDR2 is YFSETQ. CDR3 length equals 15 residues. The CDR3 is CASSLGQGGVDTQYF. The CDR3, as DNA: TGCGCCAGCAGCTTGGGCCAGGGTGGCGTGGATACGCAGTATTTT.

This chain uses TRBV12-5 with TRBJ2-1, with 9 bases that match TRBD2. The trim removed 4 bases at V and 10 bases at J, leaving 17 bases unmatched. Germline V CDR1 and CDR2: LGHNT, FRNRAP. This CDR3 spans 17 amino acids. CDR3 bases: TGTGCTAGTGGTTCGGGGTCGCGGTCTAGCGGGACGGACGAGCAGTTCTTC. This codes for CASGSGSRSSGTDEQFF.

The V and J genes are TRBV7-3 and TRBJ2-1; D unclear. V lost 1 base and J lost 6, with 13 bases in between. The CDR3 runs 15 residues. Per the germline V gene, CDR1 is SGHTA and CDR2 is FQGTGA. The CDR3: CASSLNGLTGNEQFF. The CDR3 region has the DNA TGTGCCAGCAGCTTAAATGGGTTGACGGGCAATGAGCAGTTCTTC.

The V call is TRBV24-1, the J call TRBJ2-3, with no clear D. Germline assignment: CDR1 KGHDR and CDR2 SFDVKD. V was shortened by 3 bases and J by 4 bases, with 4 bases between the two germline ends. This CDR3 comprises 12 residues. The CDR3 is CATSDPADTQYF. Here the CDR3 DNA reads TGTGCCACCAGTGATCCCGCAGATACGCAGTATTTT.

This clone has only one observation. CDR3 sequence (DNA): TGTGCCAGCAGTGGGGGGGAGCTGTTTTTT. This codes for CASSGGELFF. This chain uses TRBV12-3 or TRBV12-4 with TRBJ2-2; D call uncertain. The V gene lost 5 bases and the J gene lost 8 bases, with 3 bases spanning the gap. This CDR3 is built from 10 residues.

The table lists this clone with a count of one. The chain has TRBV27 and TRBJ1-6; TRBD1 matches at 7 bases. The germline CDR1 and CDR2 sequences are MNHEY and SMNVEV (reference sequence). The CDR3 consists of 15 residues. The V segment lost 3 bases and the J segment 10 bases; nucleotides outside the gene matches: 9. DNA for the CDR3: TGTGCCAGCAGTTTTATGGTAGGGGGCGAATCACCCCTCCACTTT. Its protein is CASSFMVGGESPLHF.

The chain combines TRBV3-1 (or the pseudogene TRBV3-2) with TRBJ2-5; TRBD2 aligns across 11 bases. V trimming: 1 base; J trimming: 7 bases; junction bases outside the gene matches: 8. The CDR3 length is 16 residues. From germline, CDR1 is LGHDT and CDR2 YNNKEL (reference sequence). The CDR3 protein is CASSQGIAGGYGTQYF. The CDR3 nucleotides are TGTGCCAGCAGCCAAGGGATAGCGGGGGGGTATGGGACCCAGTACTTC.

This chain uses TRBV5-4 with TRBJ2-1; 9 positions agree with TRBD1. CDR1 is SGHNT and CDR2 is YYREEE in the germline V gene (reference sequence). V lost 4 bases to trimming and J lost 4 bases; unmatched junction nucleotides: 6. The length of the CDR3 is 15 residues. In nucleotides, the CDR3 is TGTGCCAGCAGCGTACAGGGGGCGCGATACAATGAGCAGTTCTTC. Translating it yields CASSVQGARYNEQFF.

J is TRBJ1-4 and V is TRBV5-1; TRBD1 agrees at 7 bases. Germline CDR1 is SGHRS and CDR2 is YFSETQ. V dropped 0 bases and J dropped 6; count of bases not matched to a gene: 5. The CDR3 covers 15 residues. The CDR3 spells CASSLDRGSDEKLFF. The CDR3 coding sequence is TGCGCCAGCAGCTTGGACAGGGGAAGCGATGAAAAACTGTTTTTT. The full variable domain, in which reference TRBV5-1 and TRBJ1-4 provide the parts outside the CDR3, is KAGVTQTPRYLIKTRGQQVTLSCSPISGHRSVSWYQQTPGQGLQFLFEYFSETQRNKGNFPGRFSGRQFSNSRSEMNVSTLELGDSALYLCASSLDRGSDEKLFFGSGTQLSVL.

The chain combines TRBV15 with TRBJ2-6, with D tentatively TRBD1 or TRBD2 (5 bases each). Trimming removed 3 bases at V and 0 bases at J, with 6 bases between. The CDR3 totals 15 residues. Germline lookup yields CDR1 LNHNV and CDR2 YYDKDF (reference sequence). The CDR3 spells CATSRGDSGANVLTF. As DNA, the CDR3 is TGTGCCACCAGCAGGGGGGACTCTGGGGCCAACGTCCTGACTTTC.

This chain uses TRBV10-2 with TRBJ2-1, with 7 bases aligning to TRBD1. This CDR3 is built from 16 residues. Per the germline V gene, CDR1 is WSHSY and CDR2 is SAAADI. V lost 6 bases to trimming and J lost 5 bases; unmatched junction nucleotides: 13. The CDR3 region is CASRGFRDRGHNEQFF. As DNA, the CDR3 is TGCGCCAGCAGAGGATTCCGGGACAGAGGCCACAATGAGCAGTTCTTC.

This clone was seen just once. For the CDR3, the DNA is TGTGCCAGCAGTTGCTTACCTCGGACAGGGGGAAGGTCCTACGAGCAGTACTTC. This sequence encodes CASSCLPRTGGRSYEQYF. The chain joins TRBV27 to TRBJ2-7, with TRBD1 identical over 10 bases. Germline lookup yields CDR1 MNHEY and CDR2 SMNVEV (reference sequence). The length of the CDR3 is 18 residues. The trim removed 4 bases at V and 1 base at J, leaving 13 bases unmatched.

This chain joins TRBV11-2 and TRBJ2-7; maybe TRBD1 (6 bases). Per germline, CDR1 SGHAT and CDR2 FQNNGV. The CDR3 is 13 amino acids. The V and J ends lost 3 bases and 3 bases respectively, with 9 bases between them. The CDR3 here is CASSFNRVYEQYF. The DNA for the CDR3 is TGTGCCAGCAGCTTCAACAGGGTCTACGAGCAGTACTTC.

This chain joins TRBV5-1 and TRBJ1-1; TRBD1 might be the D (5 bases). Germline CDR1 and CDR2: SGHRS and YFSETQ. The CDR3 has 16 amino acids. Trimming left V 7 bases short and J 3 bases short, with 22 bases between. CDR3 amino acids: CASGGGTASWDTEAFF. DNA of the CDR3: TGCGCCAGCGGGGGGGGGACCGCCAGCTGGGACACTGAAGCTTTCTTT.

The V call is TRBV6-1, the J call TRBJ2-5; 10 bases line up with TRBD2. CDR1 and CDR2 from the germline V gene are MNHNS and SASEGT. After removal of 2 bases from V and 6 bases from J, the junction contained 9 bases not matched to a gene. CDR3 length equals 16 residues. The CDR3 sequence is CASSELASGGSKTQYF. The CDR3 region has the DNA TGTGCCAGCAGTGAACTGGCTAGCGGGGGAAGTAAGACCCAGTACTTC.

This chain connects TRBV7-9 to TRBJ1-5; TRBD1 agrees at 11 bases. The germline CDR1 and CDR2 sequences are SEHNR and FQNEAQ (reference sequence). This CDR3 contains 16 residues. The junction had 6 bases not matched to a gene; V was cut back by 1 base and J by 7 bases. For the CDR3, the DNA is TGTGCCAGCAGCTTAGGGACAGGGGGCCAGGGACAGCCCCAGCATTTT. It encodes CASSLGTGGQGQPQHF.

V is TRBV6-5 and J is TRBJ1-2; weak D call: TRBD1 (5 bases). The CDR3 totals 13 residues. Trimming left V 6 bases short and J 2 bases short, with 10 bases between. CDR1 and CDR2 (germline): MNHEY, SVGAGI. The CDR3 DNA is TGTGCCAGCAGCTTGACAGAGAACTATGGCTACACCTTC. This translates into CASSLTENYGYTF.

The J gene is TRBJ1-2, the V gene TRBV6-2 or TRBV6-3; the D gene is possibly TRBD1 (5 bases). Germline CDR1 reads MNHEY; CDR2 reads SVGEGT. CDR3 size: 14 residues. With 6 bases removed from V and 4 bases from J, the gap between germline ends came to 15 bases. The CDR3 bases are TGTGCCAGCAGCGAGGTAGGGGAGGCCTATGGCTACACCTTC. This gives the protein CASSEVGEAYGYTF.

V gene TRBV4-3 combines with J gene TRBJ2-3; 8 nucleotides align to TRBD2. Per the germline V gene, CDR1 is LGHNA and CDR2 is YSLEER. V lost 4 bases to trimming and J lost 4 bases; unmatched junction nucleotides: 7. This CDR3 comprises 15 residues. DNA for the CDR3: TGCGCCAGCAGCCCCGGGGGGGCCGTGGCAGATACGCAGTATTTT. Translated, it gives CASSPGGAVADTQYF.

This clone was picked up one time. J is TRBJ1-1 and V is TRBV19; D call uncertain. In germline, CDR1 is LNHDA, CDR2 SQIVND (reference sequence). V was pared by 10 bases and J by 3 bases, with 15 bases between. The CDR3 covers 13 residues. The CDR3 coding sequence is TGTGCCACTGCAACGGGCCGGGACACTGAAGCTTTCTTT. This translates into CATATGRDTEAFF. Full variable domain (outside the CDR3, taken from reference TRBV19 and TRBJ1-1): DGGITQSPKYLFRKEGQNVTLSCEQNLNHDAMYWYRQDPGQGLRLIYYSQIVNDFQKGDIAEGYSVSREKKESFPLTVTSAQKNPTAFYLCATATGRDTEAFFGQGTRLTVV.

The chain couples TRBV29-1 to TRBJ1-2, with a tentative D call TRBD1 (6 bases). The CDR3 contains 13 residues. Germline V gene lookup returns CDR1 SQVTM and CDR2 ANQGSEA. V lost 3 bases and J lost 2, with 10 bases in between. The CDR3 DNA reads TGCAGCGTTGATCAGGGGCTGAACTATGGCTACACCTTC. Amino acids: CSVDQGLNYGYTF.

The rearrangement uses TRBV6-5 and TRBJ1-2; D not resolved. CDR3 size: 15 residues. Trimming stripped 6 bases from V and 0 bases from J, with 14 bases between. Germline V gene lookup returns CDR1 MNHEY and CDR2 SVGAGI. The CDR3 DNA follows: TGTGCCAGCAGCCCCCTAAGGGAAACTAACTATGGCTACACCTTC. Translated: CASSPLRETNYGYTF.